The present entry profiles one T cell receptor (beta chain) with its context. This specimen belongs to a study of early T cells in non-severe SARS-CoV-2 infection. TCRdb redid the calling of the 5' RACE reads with MiXCR, one entry per CDR3 protein. Of some 66,000 distinct CDR3 sequences in the sample, roughly 9% were seen once. V lost 0 bases and J lost 4, with 13 bases in between. Germline V CDR1 and CDR2: SGHKS, YYEKEE (reference sequence). The CDR3 totals 15 residues. The TCR was taken from an adult who was a healthcare worker with PCR-confirmed SARS-CoV-2 infection or an uninfected control (not recorded which). The rearrangement joins TRBV5-5 to TRBJ1-2, with D hard to call. Sample: whole blood. The CDR3: CASSLAVGETYGYTF. For the CDR3, the DNA is TGTGCCAGCAGCTTGGCCGTTGGAGAGACCTATGGCTACACCTTC.